These 14 T cell receptor beta chains share one sample of origin, sequenced in a study of CD8 T cells in ankylosing spondylitis. TCRdb used MiXCR to reprocess the 5' RACE reads, holding one entry per CDR3 protein. There are 200,000 or so distinct CDR3 sequences in the sample; 10% to 15% occur only once, and 11% lies in the top ten. Input material: blood, either unsorted or a sorted T cell fraction (not recorded which). The receptors stem from a female donor with ankylosing spondylitis or in good health (not recorded which).

This clonotype has a count of ten or more. V usage is TRBV20-1 and J usage is TRBJ2-5; TRBD2 might be the D (5 bases). CDR3 length: 15 amino acids. Trimming left V 3 bases short and J 1 base short, with 15 bases between. CDR1 is DFQATT, CDR2 SNEGSKA, per germline (reference sequence). Here the CDR3 DNA reads TGCAGTGCTAGCCCCGTGACGGACTCCCAAGAGACCCAGTACTTC. Amino acid sequence: CSASPVTDSQETQYF.

This clonotype appeared many times. This chain uses TRBV20-1 with TRBJ2-1; no definite D call. This CDR3 spans 13 amino acids. Germline CDR1 and CDR2: DFQATT and SNEGSKA (reference sequence). The V end was cut by 2 bases, the J end by 6 bases, with 11 bases between. The CDR3 region has the DNA TGCAGTGCTAGACGGCTATATCGCAATGAGCAGTTCTTC. Its translation: CSARRLYRNEQFF.

Ten or more counts support this clonotype. The chain carries TRBV12-3 or TRBV12-4 and TRBJ1-6; no clear D gene. The CDR3 runs to 13 residues. V was clipped by 4 bases and J by 5 bases, with 6 bases between them. CDR3 amino acids: CASSWSNNSPLHF. The CDR3 DNA reads TGTGCCAGCAGTTGGTCCAATAATTCACCCCTCCACTTT.

This clonotype was recorded at least ten times. The rearrangement uses TRBV6-2 or TRBV6-3 and TRBJ2-7; 13 bases match TRBD2. Germline CDR1 is MNHEY and CDR2 is SVGEGT. The junction had 4 bases not matched to a gene; V was cut back by 1 base and J by 7 bases. This CDR3 is built from 15 residues. The CDR3 coding sequence is TGTGCCAGCAGTTACTTACTAGCGGGAGGGTATGAGCAGTACTTC. Its translation is CASSYLLAGGYEQYF.

The rearrangement uses TRBV12-3 or TRBV12-4 and TRBJ2-1; D not certain. CDR3 length: 12 residues. Deletions cut 6 bases from V and 12 bases from J, with 15 bases between. CDR3 sequence reads: CASSEGLVVQFF. The CDR3 bases are TGTGCCAGCAGCGAAGGGCTCGTAGTGCAGTTCTTC.

This clonotype has at least ten counts. J is TRBJ2-7 and V is TRBV6-5, with D unresolved. V lost 2 bases, J lost 6 bases, and 14 bases lay in between. This CDR3 comprises 14 residues. CDR1 and CDR2 from the germline V gene are MNHEY and SVGAGI. The CDR3 is CASSYASGFGEQYF. CDR3 nucleotide sequence: TGTGCCAGCAGTTACGCTTCGGGTTTCGGCGAGCAGTACTTC.

The CDR3 protein is CASSQYTSYEQYF. CDR3 coding DNA: TGTGCCAGCAGCCAATATACGAGCTACGAGCAGTACTTC. This chain joins TRBV3-1 and TRBJ2-7; D call uncertain. CDR1 and CDR2 (germline): LGHDT, YNNKEL (reference sequence). V was clipped by 2 bases and J by 3 bases, with 8 bases between them. This CDR3 has 13 amino acids.

This clonotype was seen repeatedly, ten times or more. The chain combines TRBV9 with TRBJ1-2; D not certain. Germline CDR1 and CDR2: SGDLS and YYNGEE. Trimming took 5 bases from V and 3 from J, leaving 11 bases between them. This CDR3 comprises 13 residues. CDR3 sequence: CASSPGGYYGYTF. In DNA form, the CDR3 reads TGTGCCAGCAGTCCCGGCGGCTACTATGGCTACACCTTC.

This clonotype is termed medium-sized. The chain employs TRBV4-3 and TRBJ2-7, with 10 bases lining up with TRBD2. Germline-derived CDR1 and CDR2 are LGHNA and YSLEER. The CDR3 is 15 amino acids. With V trimmed by 2 bases and J by 6 bases, 7 bases remained unmatched. The CDR3 coding sequence is TGCGCCAGCAGCCAACTAGCGGGAGCGAATGGCGAGCAGTACTTC. Amino acids: CASSQLAGANGEQYF.

This chain joins TRBV7-2 and TRBJ1-1, with a weak D call TRBD1 (5 bases). From germline, CDR1 is SGHTA and CDR2 FQGNSA. This CDR3 has 12 residues. The V end was cut by 5 bases, the J end by 11 bases, with 15 bases between. The CDR3 sequence is CASSPDSGWAFF. CDR3 nucleotides: TGTGCCAGCAGCCCAGACAGTGGATGGGCTTTCTTT. The complete variable domain, with remaining parts taken from reference TRBV7-2 and TRBJ1-1, reads GAGVSQSPSNKVTEKGKDVELRCDPISGHTALYWYRQSLGQGLEFLIYFQGNSAPDKSGLPSDRFSAERTGGSVSTLTIQRTQQEDSAVYLCASSPDSGWAFFGQGTRLTVV.

Only a few counts were recorded for this clonotype. The V and J genes are TRBV18 and TRBJ1-2; TRBD1 agrees at 7 bases. J lost 0 bases, V lost 3 bases, and 1 base had no gene match. CDR1 KGHSH and CDR2 LQKENI come from the germline V gene. The CDR3 length is 14 residues. CDR3 nucleotide sequence: TGTGCCAGCTCACCGGGACAGACTAACTATGGCTACACCTTC. It specifies CASSPGQTNYGYTF.

The chain carries TRBV3-1 and TRBJ2-5; D not resolved. CDR1 LGHDT and CDR2 YNNKEL come from the germline V gene (reference sequence). Between the trimmed V and J ends, which lost 3 bases and 5 bases, there was a span of 19 bases. This CDR3 has 16 residues. CDR3 sequence reads: CASSQALHKGEETQYF. The DNA for the CDR3 is TGTGCCAGCAGCCAGGCGCTCCACAAGGGTGAGGAGACCCAGTACTTC.

This clonotype was counted many times. The J gene is TRBJ2-1, the V gene TRBV3-1; no clear D. Germline values: CDR1 LGHDT, CDR2 YNNKEL (reference sequence). V lost 0 bases and J lost 2, with 11 bases in between. CDR3 length equals 16 residues. CDR3 bases: TGTGCCAGCAGCCAAGACTCGATTTTGACCTACAATGAGCAGTTCTTC. Its translation: CASSQDSILTYNEQFF.

This clonotype was found many times. The chain combines TRBV7-6 with TRBJ2-1; 9 bases agree with TRBD1. The CDR3 runs 15 residues. V lost 4 bases to trimming and J lost 6 bases; unmatched junction nucleotides: 7. Germline V gene data show CDR1 as SGHVS and CDR2 as FNYEAQ. This chain's CDR3 is CASSSQGAWRNEQFF. The DNA of the CDR3 is TGTGCCAGCAGCTCACAGGGGGCGTGGCGCAATGAGCAGTTCTTC.